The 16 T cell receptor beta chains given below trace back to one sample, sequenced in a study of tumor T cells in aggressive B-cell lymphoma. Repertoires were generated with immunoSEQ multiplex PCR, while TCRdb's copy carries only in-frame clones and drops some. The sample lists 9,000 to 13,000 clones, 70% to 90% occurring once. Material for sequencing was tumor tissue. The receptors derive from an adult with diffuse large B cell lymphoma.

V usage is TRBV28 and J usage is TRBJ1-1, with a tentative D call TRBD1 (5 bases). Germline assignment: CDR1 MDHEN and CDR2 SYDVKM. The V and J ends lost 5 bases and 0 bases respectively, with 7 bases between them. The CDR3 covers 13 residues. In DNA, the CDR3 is TGTGCCAGCAGTCCAGGGATGAACACTGAAGCTTTCTTT. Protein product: CASSPGMNTEAFF.

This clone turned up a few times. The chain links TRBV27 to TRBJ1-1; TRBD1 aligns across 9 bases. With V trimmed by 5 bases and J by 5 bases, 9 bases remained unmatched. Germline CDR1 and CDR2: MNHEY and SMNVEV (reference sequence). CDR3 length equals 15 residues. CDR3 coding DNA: TGTGCCAGCAGTGCTTCACAGGGGGCCTGGACTGAAGCTTTCTTT. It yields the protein CASSASQGAWTEAFF.

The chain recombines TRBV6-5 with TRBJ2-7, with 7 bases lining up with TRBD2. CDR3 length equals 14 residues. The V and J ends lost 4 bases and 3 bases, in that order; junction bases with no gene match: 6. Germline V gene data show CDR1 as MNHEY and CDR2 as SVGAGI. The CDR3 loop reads CASSSTGTNYEQYF. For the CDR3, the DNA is TGTGCCAGCAGTTCAACCGGGACTAACTACGAGCAGTACTTC.

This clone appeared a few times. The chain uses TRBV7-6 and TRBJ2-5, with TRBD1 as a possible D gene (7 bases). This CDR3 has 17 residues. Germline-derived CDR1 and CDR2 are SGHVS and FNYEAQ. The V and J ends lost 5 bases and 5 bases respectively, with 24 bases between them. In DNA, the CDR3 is TGTGCCAGCAGCGAGTGGACAGGCGGGGTCCGCATGGAGACCCAGTACTTC. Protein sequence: CASSEWTGGVRMETQYF.

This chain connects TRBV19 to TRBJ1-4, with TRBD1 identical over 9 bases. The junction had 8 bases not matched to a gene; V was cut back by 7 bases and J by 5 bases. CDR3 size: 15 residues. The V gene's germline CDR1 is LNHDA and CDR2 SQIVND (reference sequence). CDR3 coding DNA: TGTGCCAGTACCCTGGGACAGGGAAGGAATGAAAAACTGTTTTTT. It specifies CASTLGQGRNEKLFF.

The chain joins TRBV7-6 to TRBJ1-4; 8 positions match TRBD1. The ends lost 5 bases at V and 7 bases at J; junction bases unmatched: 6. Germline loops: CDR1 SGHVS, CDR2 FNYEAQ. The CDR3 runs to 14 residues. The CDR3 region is CASSRTGGGEKLFF. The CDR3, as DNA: TGTGCCAGCAGCCGTACAGGGGGAGGTGAAAAACTGTTTTTT. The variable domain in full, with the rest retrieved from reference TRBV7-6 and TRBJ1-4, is GAGVSQSPRYKVTKRGQDVALRCDPISGHVSLYWYRQALGQGPEFLTYFNYEAQQDKSGLPNDRFSAERPEGSISTLTIQRTEQRDSAMYRCASSRTGGGEKLFFGSGTQLSVL.

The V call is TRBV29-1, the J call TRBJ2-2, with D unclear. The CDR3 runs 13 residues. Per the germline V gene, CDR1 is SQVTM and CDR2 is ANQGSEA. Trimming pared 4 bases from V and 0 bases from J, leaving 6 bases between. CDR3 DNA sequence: TGCAGCGTTGTCTTAGCGAACACCGGGGAGCTGTTTTTT. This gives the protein CSVVLANTGELFF.

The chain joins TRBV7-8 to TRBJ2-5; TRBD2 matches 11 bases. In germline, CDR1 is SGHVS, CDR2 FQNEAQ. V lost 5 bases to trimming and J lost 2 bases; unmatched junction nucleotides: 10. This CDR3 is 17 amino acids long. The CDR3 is CASSRASGGPLQETQYF. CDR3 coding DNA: TGTGCCAGCAGCCGGGCTAGCGGGGGGCCTCTACAAGAGACCCAGTACTTC.

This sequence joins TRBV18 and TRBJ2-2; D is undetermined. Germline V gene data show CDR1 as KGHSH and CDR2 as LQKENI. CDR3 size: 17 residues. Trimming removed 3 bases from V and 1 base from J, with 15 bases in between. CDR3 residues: CASSPRLAQWNTGELFF. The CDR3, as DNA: TGTGCCAGCTCACCTCGACTGGCTCAGTGGAACACCGGGGAGCTGTTTTTT.

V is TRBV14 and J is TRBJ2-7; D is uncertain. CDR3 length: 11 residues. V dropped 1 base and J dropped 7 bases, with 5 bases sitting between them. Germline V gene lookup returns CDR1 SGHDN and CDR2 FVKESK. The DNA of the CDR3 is TGTGCCAGCAGCCAAGCTCTGGAGCAGTACTTC. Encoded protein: CASSQALEQYF.

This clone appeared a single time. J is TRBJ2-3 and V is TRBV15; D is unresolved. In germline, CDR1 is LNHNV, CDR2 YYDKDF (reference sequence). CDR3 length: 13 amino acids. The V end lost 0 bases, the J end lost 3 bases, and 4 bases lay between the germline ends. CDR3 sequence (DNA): TGTGCCACCAGCAGAGAGAGGACAGATACGCAGTATTTT. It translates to CATSRERTDTQYF.

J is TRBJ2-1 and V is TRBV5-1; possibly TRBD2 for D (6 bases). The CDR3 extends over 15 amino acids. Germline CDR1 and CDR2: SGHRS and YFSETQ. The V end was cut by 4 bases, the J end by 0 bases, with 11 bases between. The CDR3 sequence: CASSRDGSSYNEQFF. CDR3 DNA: TGCGCCAGCAGCAGGGACGGGAGCTCCTACAATGAGCAGTTCTTC. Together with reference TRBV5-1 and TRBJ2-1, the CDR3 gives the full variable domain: KAGVTQTPRYLIKTRGQQVTLSCSPISGHRSVSWYQQTPGQGLQFLFEYFSETQRNKGNFPGRFSGRQFSNSRSEMNVSTLELGDSALYLCASSRDGSSYNEQFFGPGTRLTVL.

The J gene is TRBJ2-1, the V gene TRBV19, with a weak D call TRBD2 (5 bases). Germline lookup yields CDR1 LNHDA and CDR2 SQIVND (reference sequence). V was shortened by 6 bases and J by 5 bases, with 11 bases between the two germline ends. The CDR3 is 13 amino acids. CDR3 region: CASREAGDNEQFF. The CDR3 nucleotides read TGTGCCAGTAGGGAGGCAGGAGACAATGAGCAGTTCTTC.

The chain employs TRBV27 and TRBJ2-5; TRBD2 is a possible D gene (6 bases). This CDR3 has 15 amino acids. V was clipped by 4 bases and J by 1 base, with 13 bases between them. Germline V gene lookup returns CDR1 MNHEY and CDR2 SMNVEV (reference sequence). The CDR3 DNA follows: TGTGCCAGCAGTTCGACCTGGGGGGTCCAAGAGACCCAGTACTTC. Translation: CASSSTWGVQETQYF.

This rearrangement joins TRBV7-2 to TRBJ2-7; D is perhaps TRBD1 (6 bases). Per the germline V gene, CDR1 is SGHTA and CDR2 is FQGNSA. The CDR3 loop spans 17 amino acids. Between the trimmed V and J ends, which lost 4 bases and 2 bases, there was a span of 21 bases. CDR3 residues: CASSYKRATGVTYEQYF. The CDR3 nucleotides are TGTGCCAGCAGCTACAAGCGCGCGACAGGAGTAACCTACGAGCAGTACTTC.

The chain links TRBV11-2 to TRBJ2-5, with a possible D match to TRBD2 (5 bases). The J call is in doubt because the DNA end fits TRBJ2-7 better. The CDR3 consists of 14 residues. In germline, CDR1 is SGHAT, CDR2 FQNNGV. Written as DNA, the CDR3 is TGTGCCAGCAGCCCAACCGCGGGTCTCTACGAGCAGTACTTC. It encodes CASSPTAGLYEQYF.